The next 9 T cell receptor beta chains were all read from a single sample in a study of cytomegalovirus exposure and HLA in healthy donors. The PCR contained 60 Vbeta and 13 Jbeta primers. TCRdb's copy holds only in-frame clones and misses some; the assay was immunoSEQ multiplex PCR. The repertoire holds some 150,000 clones, with 65% to 85% as singletons. The sequenced sample consisted of PBMCs. These receptors originate from a man aged 18 to 29 in good health and CMV-seronegative.

The CDR3: CASSLGGAGGWGTEAFF. DNA of the CDR3: TGTGCCAGCAGCTTGGGGGGGGCCGGGGGGTGGGGCACTGAAGCTTTCTTT. The chain couples TRBV5-4 to TRBJ1-1; D may be TRBD1 (6 bases). The length of the CDR3 is 17 residues. V was cut by 0 bases and J by 4 bases, with 19 bases left in between. The germline V gene has CDR1 SGHNT and CDR2 YYREEE (reference sequence).

This clone was seen just once. The rearrangement joins TRBV25-1 to TRBJ2-3, with 9 positions matching TRBD1. Unmatched junction bases numbered 11, after V lost 2 bases and J lost 8 bases. The germline CDR1 and CDR2 sequences are MGHDK and SYGVNS. The CDR3 is 16 residues long. CDR3 loop: CASSEIRTGDLGTQYF. In nucleotides, the CDR3 is TGTGCCAGCAGTGAAATTCGGACAGGGGATTTAGGTACGCAGTATTTT.

As to this clone: Other DNA sequences in the sample encode the same CDR3. The chain carries TRBV7-7 and TRBJ2-7; the D gene is possibly TRBD2 (5 bases). This CDR3 spans 16 amino acids. Germline V gene data show CDR1 as SSHAT and CDR2 as FNYEAQ (reference sequence). The CDR3 spells CASSLDVARSSYEQYV. The CDR3 region has the DNA TGTGCCAGCAGCTTAGATGTAGCGAGGAGCTCCTATGAGCAGTACGTC.

The V and J genes are TRBV27 and TRBJ2-1, with 13 nucleotides matching TRBD2. This CDR3 is 18 amino acids long. The germline V gene encodes CDR1 MNHEY and CDR2 SMNVEV (reference sequence). Trimming at V came to 1 base and at J to 5 bases, leaving 8 bases not matched to a gene. CDR3 amino acids: CASSLFPRTSGGDNEQFF. The CDR3 DNA reads as TGTGCCAGCAGTTTATTCCCCCGTACTAGCGGGGGGGACAATGAGCAGTTCTTC.

J is TRBJ2-3 and V is TRBV7-2, with D possibly TRBD1 on 6 matching bases. The CDR3 runs 14 residues. V was pared by 4 bases and J by 2 bases, with 10 bases between. Germline V lookup: CDR1 SGHTA, CDR2 FQGNSA. CDR3 sequence (DNA): TGTGCCAGCAGCTCGGACAGATACACAGATACGCAGTATTTT. Translated: CASSSDRYTDTQYF.

The chain has TRBV6-1 and TRBJ1-4; 8 bases line up with TRBD1. After removal of 4 bases from V and 0 bases from J, the junction contained 13 bases not matched to a gene. The CDR3 spans 19 residues. Germline values: CDR1 MNHNS, CDR2 SASEGT. The CDR3 region is CASSAPRGRNIATNEKLFF. CDR3 nucleotide sequence: TGTGCCAGCAGTGCCCCCAGGGGGCGGAATATTGCAACTAATGAAAAACTGTTTTTT.

This chain uses TRBV5-1 with TRBJ1-1; 8 nucleotides align to TRBD1. Trimming took 2 bases from V and 4 from J; bases not matched to a gene: 4. Germline-derived CDR1 and CDR2 are SGHRS and YFSETQ. This CDR3 is 14 amino acids long. DNA for the CDR3: TGCGCCAGCAGCTTTAATGGACAGGGCACTGAAGCTTTCTTT. It translates to CASSFNGQGTEAFF. The full variable domain, completed using reference TRBV5-1 and TRBJ1-1, is KAGVTQTPRYLIKTRGQQVTLSCSPISGHRSVSWYQQTPGQGLQFLFEYFSETQRNKGNFPGRFSGRQFSNSRSEMNVSTLELGDSALYLCASSFNGQGTEAFFGQGTRLTVV.

This chain connects TRBV19 to TRBJ1-5; D unclear. This CDR3 is 13 amino acids long. In germline, CDR1 is LNHDA, CDR2 SQIVND (reference sequence). V lost 4 bases and J 3 bases, leaving 7 bases between the germline ends. In nucleotides, the CDR3 is TGTGCCAGTAGTACCCAGGCCAATCAGCCCCAGCATTTT. As protein: CASSTQANQPQHF.

The rearrangement links TRBV6-5 to TRBJ2-2; D might be TRBD1 (7 bases). This CDR3 contains 15 residues. Trimming left V 5 bases short and J 3 bases short, with 13 bases between. Germline values: CDR1 MNHEY, CDR2 SVGAGI. This chain's CDR3 is CASSLEGAHTGELFF. The CDR3 nucleotides are TGTGCCAGCAGTCTGGAGGGGGCCCACACCGGGGAGCTGTTTTTT.